These 26 T cell receptor beta chains were all obtained from the same sample, sequenced in a study of control samples from healthy donors and cancer patients. Profiled with immunoSEQ multiplex PCR; TCRdb holds only in-frame clones, not every one. The table shows under 150,000 clones, with roughly 92% occurring only once. The sequenced sample was blood. The receptors were sampled from a man aged 30-40 years in good health.

This chain links TRBV5-8 with TRBJ1-2; perhaps TRBD1 as D (6 bases). Germline loops: CDR1 SGHTS, CDR2 YDEGEE. CDR3 length: 13 residues. V lost 2 bases and J 6 bases, leaving 11 bases between the germline ends. The CDR3 is CASSFTGADGYTF. CDR3 DNA: TGTGCCAGCAGCTTTACGGGGGCGGATGGCTACACCTTC.

The chain links TRBV19 to TRBJ1-5, with TRBD1 as a possible D gene (5 bases). The CDR3 length is 16 residues. Trimming cost V 0 bases and J 3 bases, with 12 bases left between them. From germline, CDR1 is LNHDA and CDR2 SQIVND (reference sequence). The CDR3 DNA sequence: TGTGCCAGTAGTATAGAGGCAGGGCGAAACAATCAGCCCCAGCATTTT. Translation: CASSIEAGRNNQPQHF. The full variable domain, in which reference TRBV19 and TRBJ1-5 provide the parts outside the CDR3, is DGGITQSPKYLFRKEGQNVTLSCEQNLNHDAMYWYRQDPGQGLRLIYYSQIVNDFQKGDIAEGYSVSREKKESFPLTVTSAQKNPTAFYLCASSIEAGRNNQPQHFGDGTRLSIL.

The V call is TRBV28, the J call TRBJ2-3; 7 nucleotides agree with TRBD2. The length of the CDR3 is 19 residues. J lost 1 base, V lost 5 bases, and 18 bases had no gene match. CDR1 MDHEN and CDR2 SYDVKM come from the germline V gene. CDR3 region: CASSHPSHFAGVRTDTQYF. CDR3 sequence (DNA): TGTGCCAGCAGTCACCCCTCCCACTTTGCGGGAGTACGCACAGATACGCAGTATTTT.

The chain joins TRBV5-1 to TRBJ2-2, with 9 bases that match TRBD2. The CDR3 has 18 amino acids. Germline assignment: CDR1 SGHRS and CDR2 YFSETQ. J gave up 5 bases and V 1 base, and 12 bases lay outside the gene matches. The CDR3 reads CASSLLHAGGSGTGELFF. CDR3 nucleotides: TGCGCCAGCAGCTTGCTCCACGCGGGAGGGTCAGGAACCGGGGAGCTGTTTTTT.

The V and J genes are TRBV13 and TRBJ2-7; D tentatively fits TRBD1 or TRBD2 (5 bases each). V was cut by 3 bases and J by 7 bases, with 10 bases left in between. CDR1 is PRHDT and CDR2 is FYEKMQ in the germline V gene (reference sequence). CDR3 size: 12 residues. The CDR3 DNA reads TGTGCCAGCAGCTTTAGAGGGGCGGAGCAGTACTTC. It yields the protein CASSFRGAEQYF.

The J gene is TRBJ2-5, the V gene TRBV11-2; no definite D call. This CDR3 contains 12 residues. In germline, CDR1 is SGHAT, CDR2 FQNNGV. The ends were cut back, 2 bases at V and 3 bases at J, with 4 bases in the middle. In DNA, the CDR3 is TGTGCCAGCAGCTTAACGAAAGAGACCCAGTACTTC. Translating gives CASSLTKETQYF. Looking up the rest from reference TRBV11-2 and TRBJ2-5 gives the full variable domain: EAGVAQSPRYKIIEKRQSVAFWCNPISGHATLYWYQQILGQGPKLLIQFQNNGVVDDSQLPKDRFSAERLKGVDSTLKIQPAKLEDSAVYLCASSLTKETQYFGPGTRLLVL.

Sample share makes this clone medium-sized. The chain's CDR3 is CATSKGQGGGQPQHF. Here the CDR3 DNA reads TGTGCCACCAGCAAAGGACAGGGTGGCGGTCAGCCCCAGCATTTT. The rearrangement joins TRBV15 to TRBJ1-5; 8 bases agree with TRBD1. The CDR3 sequence is 15 residues long. V trimming: 4 bases; J trimming: 6 bases; junction bases outside the gene matches: 8. Germline values: CDR1 LNHNV, CDR2 YYDKDF (reference sequence).

This chain links TRBV18 with TRBJ1-1, with a possible D match to TRBD1 (5 bases). V was shortened by 2 bases and J by 3 bases, with 10 bases between the two germline ends. In germline, CDR1 is KGHSH, CDR2 LQKENI. The CDR3 is 14 amino acids. CDR3 region: CASSPNLQDTEAFF. In nucleotides, the CDR3 is TGTGCCAGCTCACCAAATCTACAGGACACTGAAGCTTTCTTT.

This clone occurred a few times. The rearrangement uses TRBV7-9 and TRBJ1-4; D is unresolved. This CDR3 has 16 residues. Trimming removed 1 base from V and 0 bases from J, with 9 bases in between. Germline V gene lookup returns CDR1 SEHNR and CDR2 FQNEAQ (reference sequence). Here the CDR3 DNA reads TGTGCCAGCAGCTTAGTGTCAGGTGCAACTAATGAAAAACTGTTTTTT. Protein: CASSLVSGATNEKLFF.

CDR3 DNA: TGTGCCAGCAGCTTCCTTACTAGCGGGAGTCAAGCAGATACGCAGTATTTT. Its translation: CASSFLTSGSQADTQYF. The rearrangement joins TRBV11-3 to TRBJ2-3, with 11 nucleotides matching TRBD2. Germline loops: CDR1 SGHNT, CDR2 YENEEA. V gave up 3 bases and J gave up 4 bases; unmatched junction bases: 9. The CDR3 length is 17 residues.

The V gene is TRBV7-9, the J gene TRBJ1-1, with unresolved D. Trimming cost V 11 bases and J 6 bases, with 13 bases left between them. This CDR3 has 11 amino acids. Germline V lookup: CDR1 SEHNR, CDR2 FQNEAQ (reference sequence). CDR3 nucleotides: TGTGCCCCCTCCCCCGAACCTGAAGCTTTCTTT. Translating gives CAPSPEPEAFF.

This chain joins TRBV5-4 and TRBJ2-7; TRBD2 matches 7 bases. J gave up 4 bases and V 2 bases, and 15 bases lay outside the gene matches. The CDR3 length is 17 residues. The germline CDR1 and CDR2 sequences are SGHNT and YYREEE (reference sequence). The DNA for the CDR3 is TGTGCCAGCAGCTTTTTACGTAACGGGAGGAGATTTTACGAGCAGTACTTC. Protein product: CASSFLRNGRRFYEQYF. Together with reference TRBV5-4 and TRBJ2-7, the CDR3 gives the full variable domain: ETGVTQSPTHLIKTRGQQVTLRCSSQSGHNTVSWYQQALGQGPQFIFQYYREEENGRGNFPPRFSGLQFPNYSSELNVNALELDDSALYLCASSFLRNGRRFYEQYFGPGTRLTVT.

The chain couples TRBV10-3 to TRBJ1-5, with 10 bases identical to TRBD1. Germline CDR1 is ENHRY and CDR2 is SYGVKD. This CDR3 has 13 residues. The trim removed 6 bases at V and 7 bases at J, leaving 3 bases unmatched. In DNA, the CDR3 is TGTGCCATCAGCGGGACAGGGGAACAGCCCCAGCATTTT. This gives the protein CAISGTGEQPQHF.

The gene calls are TRBV28 and TRBJ1-2; 7 bases fit TRBD1. Trimming removed 7 bases from V and 2 bases from J; junction bases left unmatched: 13. The germline CDR1 and CDR2 sequences are MDHEN and SYDVKM. The CDR3 has 16 residues. The CDR3 spells CASTSGTDRINYGYTF. The CDR3 DNA reads TGTGCCAGCACCTCCGGGACAGACCGCATCAACTATGGCTACACCTTC.

The chain recombines TRBV28 with TRBJ1-3; D gene uncertain. V shed 3 bases and J shed 2 bases, with 17 bases lying between them. Germline loops: CDR1 MDHEN, CDR2 SYDVKM. CDR3 length equals 17 residues. CDR3 protein: CASSFTRPPMAGNTIYF. Written as DNA, the CDR3 is TGTGCCAGCAGTTTCACTCGTCCCCCGATGGCTGGAAACACCATATATTTT.

V is TRBV29-1 and J is TRBJ1-1; TRBD1 might be the D (5 bases). Germline CDR1 reads SQVTM; CDR2 reads ANQGSEA. The V end was cut by 0 bases, the J end by 2 bases, with 13 bases between. The CDR3 covers 15 residues. The CDR3 DNA follows: TGCAGCGTTGAAGATTTTATTGGGACTAACACTGAAGCTTTCTTT. Amino acid sequence: CSVEDFIGTNTEAFF.

This chain joins TRBV21-1 and TRBJ1-5. TRBV21-1 is recorded as a pseudogene. This CDR3 region has 12 residues. DNA of the CDR3: TGTGCCAACGGTAGTAGCAATCAGCCCCAGCATTTT. Translating gives CANGSSNQPQHF.

This clone occurred once. The V and J genes are TRBV4-2 and TRBJ2-1, with D perhaps TRBD1 or TRBD2 (5 bases each). The germline CDR1 and CDR2 sequences are LGHNA and YNFKEQ. V was pared by 0 bases and J by 10 bases, with 16 bases between. This CDR3 comprises 15 residues. The CDR3 protein is CASSQDLEARGEQFF. The DNA of the CDR3 is TGTGCCAGCAGCCAAGATCTTGAGGCGAGGGGCGAGCAGTTCTTC.

The chain carries TRBV5-6 and TRBJ2-2, with a possible D match to TRBD1 (6 bases). The CDR3 length is 15 residues. Trimming took 2 bases from V and 3 from J, leaving 11 bases between them. Germline CDR1 SGHDT, CDR2 YYEEEE. The CDR3, as DNA: TGTGCCAGCAGCTTCGTAGCAGGGGACACCGGGGAGCTGTTTTTT. It encodes CASSFVAGDTGELFF. Using reference TRBV5-6 and TRBJ2-2 for the parts outside the CDR3, the full variable domain is DAGVTQSPTHLIKTRGQQVTLRCSPKSGHDTVSWYQQALGQGPQFIFQYYEEEERQRGNFPDRFSGHQFPNYSSELNVNALLLGDSALYLCASSFVAGDTGELFFGEGSRLTVL.

This clone turned up a few times. The V call is TRBV10-1, the J call TRBJ2-1, with 8 bases identical to TRBD2. V dropped 2 bases and J dropped 11; count of bases not matched to a gene: 5. CDR1 is WNHNN, CDR2 SYGVQD, per germline (reference sequence). This CDR3 has 13 residues. The CDR3 here is CASSESSGTQQFF. The CDR3 region has the DNA TGCGCCAGCAGTGAGAGTAGCGGGACTCAGCAGTTCTTC.

The chain uses TRBV28 and TRBJ2-2; possibly TRBD2 for D (7 bases). This CDR3 has 14 residues. Germline-derived CDR1 and CDR2 are MDHEN and SYDVKM. Trimming left V 6 bases short and J 6 bases short, with 14 bases between. DNA of the CDR3: TGTGCCAGCAGGACCCCGGGGGGCCCCGGGGAGCTGTTTTTT. This gives the protein CASRTPGGPGELFF.

V and J are TRBV19 and TRBJ2-1; 13 nucleotides line up with TRBD2. Germline V gene data show CDR1 as LNHDA and CDR2 as SQIVND (reference sequence). V was pared by 6 bases and J by 7 bases, with 0 bases of the junction left unmatched. The CDR3 extends over 13 amino acids. The CDR3 loop is CASRLAGGNEQFF. The CDR3 coding sequence is TGTGCCAGTAGACTAGCGGGAGGGAATGAGCAGTTCTTC.

This clone was recorded only once. The J gene is TRBJ2-7, the V gene TRBV30; D call uncertain. The germline V gene has CDR1 GTSNPN and CDR2 SVGIG (reference sequence). This CDR3 contains 12 residues. Trimming took 1 base from V and 3 from J, leaving 7 bases between them. DNA for the CDR3: TGTGCCTGGAGTGGCAGCGTCTACGAGCAGTACTTC. Protein sequence: CAWSGSVYEQYF.

This clone was seen once. The V gene is TRBV24-1, the J gene TRBJ2-5; 12 nucleotides match TRBD1. CDR1 is KGHDR and CDR2 is SFDVKD in the germline V gene. The CDR3 sequence is 16 residues long. V was pared by 4 bases and J by 5 bases, with 7 bases of the junction left unmatched. The CDR3 sequence is CATSESGTGGSETQYF. The CDR3 coding sequence is TGTGCCACCAGTGAGTCCGGGACAGGGGGCTCTGAGACCCAGTACTTC.

The genes are TRBV12-3 or TRBV12-4 and TRBJ1-1; weak D call: TRBD1 (5 bases). V was shortened by 7 bases and J by 5 bases, with 14 bases between the two germline ends. This CDR3 has 13 amino acids. CDR3 region: CASNQRGLTEAFF. CDR3 nucleotides: TGTGCCAGCAACCAAAGGGGTTTGACTGAAGCTTTCTTT.

J is TRBJ2-1 and V is TRBV6-5; TRBD2 might be the D (5 bases). The germline gives CDR1 MNHEY, CDR2 SVGAGI. Deletions cut 8 bases from V and 0 bases from J, with 14 bases between. The CDR3 contains 15 residues. Written as DNA, the CDR3 is TGTGCCAGCGGAAAACTAGACGACTCCTACAATGAGCAGTTCTTC. Amino acids: CASGKLDDSYNEQFF.